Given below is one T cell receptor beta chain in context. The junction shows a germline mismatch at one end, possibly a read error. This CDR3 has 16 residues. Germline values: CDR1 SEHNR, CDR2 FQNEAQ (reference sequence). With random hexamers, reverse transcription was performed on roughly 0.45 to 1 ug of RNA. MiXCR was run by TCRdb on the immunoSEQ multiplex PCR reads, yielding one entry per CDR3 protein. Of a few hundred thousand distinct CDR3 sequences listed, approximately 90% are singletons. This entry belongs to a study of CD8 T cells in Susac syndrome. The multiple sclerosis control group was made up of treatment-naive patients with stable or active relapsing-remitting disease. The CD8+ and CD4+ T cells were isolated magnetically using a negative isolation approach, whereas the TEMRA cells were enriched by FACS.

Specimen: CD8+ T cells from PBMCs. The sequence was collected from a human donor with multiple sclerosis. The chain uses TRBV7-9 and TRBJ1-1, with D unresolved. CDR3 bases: TGTGCCAGCAGCTTAGAGGGAGGCAGCCGGAACACTGAAGTTTTCTTT. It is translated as CASSLEGGSRNTEVFF.